Below, 21 T cell receptor beta chains from the same sample are listed, as sequenced in a study of glioma-infiltrating T cells. Amplification of TCR alpha and beta CDR3 regions from RNA used iRepertoire nested multiplex PCR. TCRdb fed the multiplex PCR reads into MiXCR, producing one record per CDR3 protein. The data hold around 350,000 distinct CDR3 sequences, with 41% observed a single time. Sequencing used glioma tissue, nonneoplastic brain tissue, or PBMCs (not recorded which). These receptors were obtained from a human donor with low-grade glioma or glioblastoma, undergoing nonglioma brain surgery, or in good health (not recorded which).

This clonotype was counted ten times or more. V is TRBV7-3 and J is TRBJ2-5; D gene uncertain. V was trimmed by 5 bases and J by 4 bases, leaving 5 bases between them. CDR3 size: 11 residues. The V gene's germline CDR1 is SGHTA and CDR2 FQGTGA. CDR3 amino acids: CASSISETQYF. The CDR3 DNA reads as TGTGCCAGCAGCATATCAGAGACCCAGTACTTC.

This clonotype turned up a few times. The chain recombines TRBV29-1 with TRBJ2-3; TRBD1 aligns across 7 bases. The CDR3 contains 13 residues. J was trimmed by 2 bases and V by 6 bases; bases with no gene match: 5. Germline V lookup: CDR1 SQVTM, CDR2 ANQGSEA. The CDR3 region is CSVDRVFTDTQYF. CDR3 coding DNA: TGCAGCGTCGACAGGGTTTTCACAGATACGCAGTATTTT.

The chain joins TRBV20-1 to TRBJ2-5; D gene uncertain. V was pared by 6 bases and J by 5 bases, with 10 bases between. Germline assignment: CDR1 DFQATT and CDR2 SNEGSKA (reference sequence). The CDR3 spans 11 residues. CDR3 protein: CSATRRETQYF. Written as DNA, the CDR3 is TGCAGTGCCACAAGGCGGGAGACCCAGTACTTC.

Concerning this clonotype: A much more abundant neighbour one base away suggests this may be a read error. This sequence joins TRBV27 and TRBJ2-1; TRBD1 matches 10 bases. Germline V gene lookup returns CDR1 MNHEY and CDR2 SMNVEV (reference sequence). This CDR3 contains 16 residues. CDR3: CASSLWGQGLYNKQFF. In DNA, the CDR3 is TGTGCCAGCAGTTTGTGGGGACAGGGGCTCTACAATAAGCAGTTCTTC.

The chain combines TRBV28 with TRBJ2-3; D may be TRBD1 (6 bases). V was trimmed by 2 bases and J by 2 bases, leaving 8 bases between them. The CDR3 totals 14 residues. Germline V gene data show CDR1 as MDHEN and CDR2 as SYDVKM. CDR3 residues: CASSLGQITDTQYF. CDR3 nucleotide sequence: TGTGCCAGCAGTTTAGGACAGATCACAGATACGCAGTATTTT.

The sample holds many counts of this clonotype. This rearrangement joins TRBV27 to TRBJ2-7, with 8 positions matching TRBD1. Trimming cost V 5 bases and J 1 base; bases outside gene matches: 10. The CDR3 length is 16 residues. CDR1 and CDR2 from the germline V gene are MNHEY and SMNVEV (reference sequence). CDR3: CASSPTTGVLSYEQYF. In nucleotides, the CDR3 is TGTGCCAGCAGTCCAACGACAGGGGTCCTATCCTACGAGCAGTACTTC.

The V gene is TRBV6-1, the J gene TRBJ2-1, with 8 bases identical to TRBD2. The germline V gene has CDR1 MNHNS and CDR2 SASEGT. J lost 8 bases, V lost 7 bases, and 16 bases had no gene match. The CDR3 loop spans 16 amino acids. The CDR3 region is CASTPQGNSGSDEQFF. In DNA form, the CDR3 reads TGTGCCAGCACCCCACAGGGAAACAGCGGGAGCGATGAGCAGTTCTTC.

The chain carries TRBV12-3 or TRBV12-4 and TRBJ2-3, with 9 bases lining up with TRBD2. The CDR3 runs 14 residues. J gave up 4 bases and V 3 bases, and 2 bases lay outside the gene matches. CDR3 coding DNA: TGTGCCAGCAGTTTTCGGACTAGCGCAGATACGCAGTATTTT. This codes for CASSFRTSADTQYF.

About this clonotype itself: An end of the junction differs from the germline gene, which may be a read error. The chain uses TRBV28 and TRBJ2-1; D is undetermined. Per germline, CDR1 MDHEN and CDR2 SYDVKM. This CDR3 comprises 12 residues. The DNA for the CDR3 is TGTGCCAACAGTCACTCGTACAATGAGCAGTTCTTC. Amino acids: CANSHSYNEQFF.

This clonotype was counted many times. The rearrangement uses TRBV20-1 and TRBJ2-1; possibly TRBD2 for D (5 bases). Per germline, CDR1 DFQATT and CDR2 SNEGSKA (reference sequence). The CDR3 sequence is 14 residues long. The CDR3 here is CTSSLAGGDNEQFF. The CDR3 coding sequence is TGCACCTCTTCCCTAGCAGGTGGGGACAATGAGCAGTTCTTC.

The V call is TRBV6-5, the J call TRBJ1-2, with 9 bases that match TRBD1. The V segment lost 2 bases and the J segment 6 bases; nucleotides outside the gene matches: 4. Germline V gene sequence: CDR1 MNHEY, CDR2 SVGAGI. CDR3 size: 14 residues. The CDR3 loop is CASSYRTGENGYTF. The CDR3 DNA is TGTGCCAGCAGTTACCGGACAGGGGAGAATGGCTACACCTTC.

This clonotype appeared a few times. Mismatch with germline at one junction end may stem from a read error. The V call is TRBV29-1, the J call TRBJ1-1; 8 nucleotides match TRBD1. CDR1 and CDR2 (germline): SQVTM, ANQGSEA. The CDR3 is 13 residues long. As DNA, the CDR3 is TGCAGCGCTTCGGACAGGGAGAACACTGAGGCTTTCTTT. Translated, it gives CSASDRENTEAFF.

Concerning this clonotype itself: It may be a read error: a sequence one base away is much more abundant. The genes are TRBV6-2 or TRBV6-3 and TRBJ2-7; D gene unclear. V was cut by 6 bases and J by 0 bases, with 9 bases left in between. There are 13 residues in the CDR3. The germline gives CDR1 MNHEY, CDR2 SVGEGT. The CDR3 nucleotides read TGTGCCAGCAGGCCCGGAAACTCCTACGAGCAGTACTTC. This codes for CASRPGNSYEQYF.

The chain recombines TRBV29-1 with TRBJ2-3, with 8 bases matching TRBD1. CDR3 length: 16 amino acids. Germline trimming cut 6 bases from V and 2 bases from J; bases unmatched to any gene: 13. CDR1 SQVTM and CDR2 ANQGSEA come from the germline V gene. CDR3 sequence reads: CSVDRGRGLITDTQYF. CDR3 in DNA: TGCAGCGTAGATAGAGGCAGGGGGCTGATCACAGATACGCAGTATTTT.

This clonotype was counted at least ten times. The chain is built from TRBV28 and TRBJ2-5; perhaps TRBD2 as D (5 bases). V dropped 2 bases and J dropped 7 bases, with 8 bases sitting between them. This CDR3 has 12 amino acids. The germline CDR1 and CDR2 sequences are MDHEN and SYDVKM. CDR3 bases: TGTGCCAGCAGTTTACAGCTAGCGACCCAGTACTTC. Translated: CASSLQLATQYF.

This clonotype was observed a few times. J is TRBJ1-5 and V is TRBV7-2; no definite D call. Trimming removed 5 bases at V and 4 bases at J, with 9 bases between. Germline V CDR1 and CDR2: SGHTA, FQGNSA. There are 13 residues in the CDR3. The CDR3 DNA follows: TGTGCCAGCAGCCAGAGGGCGAATCAGCCCCAGCATTTT. Protein sequence: CASSQRANQPQHF.

This rearrangement joins TRBV27 to TRBJ1-5; 9 nucleotides line up with TRBD1. The CDR3 is 14 residues long. V was pared by 5 bases and J by 6 bases, with 5 bases of the junction left unmatched. In germline, CDR1 is MNHEY, CDR2 SMNVEV (reference sequence). CDR3 sequence: CASSARQGGQPQHF. The CDR3 DNA is TGTGCCAGCAGTGCCCGACAGGGGGGTCAGCCCCAGCATTTT.

About this clonotype itself: Being one base from a much bigger clone, this may be a read error. The chain recombines TRBV29-1 with TRBJ1-5; D remains ambiguous. Germline CDR1 is SQVTM and CDR2 is ANQGSEA. CDR3 length: 12 amino acids. CDR3 in amino acids: CSAQYSNQHQHF. The CDR3 nucleotides are TGCAGCGCCCAATATAGCAATCAGCACCAGCATTTT. The full variable domain, with the rest looked up from reference TRBV29-1 and TRBJ1-5, is SAVISQKPSRDICQRGTSLTIQCQVDSQVTMMFWYRQQPGQSLTLIATANQGSEATYESGFVIDKFPISRPNLTFSTLTVSNMSPEDSSIYLCSAQYSNQHQHFGDGTRLSIL.

Regarding this clonotype: A read error may be the cause here, since a much bigger clone is one base away. The chain joins TRBV27 to TRBJ2-1; 7 positions agree with TRBD1. The germline CDR1 and CDR2 sequences are MNHEY and SMNVEV (reference sequence). The CDR3 runs to 17 residues. The CDR3 loop reads CASSLAVGTESYNGQFF. Written as DNA, the CDR3 is TGTGCCAGCAGTCTAGCCGTGGGGACAGAGTCCTACAATGGGCAGTTCTTC.

Comment on this clonotype: A read error may be the cause here, since a much bigger clone is one base away. The chain employs TRBV27 and TRBJ2-7; D ambiguous. The CDR3 sequence is 13 residues long. Germline-derived CDR1 and CDR2 are MNHEY and SMNVEV (reference sequence). The germline V and J ends were trimmed by 2 bases and 7 bases, with 12 bases remaining between them. The DNA for the CDR3 is TGTGCCAGCAGTTTACAGGCAGACAATGAGCAGTACTTC. Translating gives CASSLQADNEQYF.

This chain joins TRBV19 and TRBJ2-1; D unresolved. The CDR3 contains 15 residues. Trimming cost V 1 base and J 1 base, with 8 bases left between them. Germline loops: CDR1 LNHDA, CDR2 SQIVND (reference sequence). In DNA form, the CDR3 reads TGTGCCAGTAGTATAGGACTCGGATCCTACAATGAGCAGTTCTTC. Its protein product is CASSIGLGSYNEQFF.